These 13 T cell receptor beta chains were all obtained from the same sample, sequenced in a study of cytomegalovirus exposure and HLA in healthy donors. With 60 Vbeta and 13 Jbeta primers, the PCR was carried out. Assay: immunoSEQ multiplex PCR; the TCRdb copy retains only in-frame clones and omits some. The table includes over 150,000 clones, 79% detected once. Sequences were obtained from PBMCs. These receptors all stem from a girl between 5 and 17 years old in good health and CMV-seropositive.

Only one count was recorded for this clone. V and J are TRBV9 and TRBJ1-4, with 8 bases identical to TRBD1. The CDR3 length is 15 residues. Germline CDR1 SGDLS, CDR2 YYNGEE. V dropped 4 bases and J dropped 7; count of bases not matched to a gene: 9. The CDR3 coding sequence is TGTGCCAGCAGCCCAATCGGACAGGGTTTTGAAAAACTGTTTTTT. It yields the protein CASSPIGQGFEKLFF.

This clone has just one count. V gene TRBV5-4 combines with J gene TRBJ2-2; D perhaps matches TRBD2 (6 bases). The CDR3 is 15 residues long. Germline V lookup: CDR1 SGHNT, CDR2 YYREEE (reference sequence). Trimming took 0 bases from V and 6 from J, leaving 12 bases between them. CDR3 nucleotides: TGTGCCAGCAGCTTGGCCCATGGAGGGCCCGGGGAGCTGTTTTTT. Translating gives CASSLAHGGPGELFF. The whole variable domain, filled in from reference TRBV5-4 and TRBJ2-2, reads ETGVTQSPTHLIKTRGQQVTLRCSSQSGHNTVSWYQQALGQGPQFIFQYYREEENGRGNFPPRFSGLQFPNYSSELNVNALELDDSALYLCASSLAHGGPGELFFGEGSRLTVL.

The genes are TRBV14 and TRBJ1-1; 8 bases are shared with TRBD1. J gave up 6 bases and V 3 bases, and 18 bases lay outside the gene matches. The CDR3 has 18 amino acids. Germline V gene lookup returns CDR1 SGHDN and CDR2 FVKESK. CDR3 loop: CASSQPRTGLSPLPEAFF. CDR3 nucleotides: TGTGCCAGCAGCCAGCCCCGGACAGGGCTAAGTCCCCTGCCTGAAGCTTTCTTT.

V and J are TRBV5-1 and TRBJ2-5, with TRBD1 matching over 11 bases. V shed 7 bases, J shed 1 base, and the junction held 6 bases outside the gene matches. From germline, CDR1 is SGHRS and CDR2 YFSETQ. This CDR3 comprises 15 residues. The CDR3 is CASGGGTGGQETQYF. Written as DNA, the CDR3 is TGCGCCAGCGGCGGAGGGACAGGGGGCCAAGAGACCCAGTACTTC.

This clone was counted once. The chain links TRBV7-2 to TRBJ2-1, with TRBD2 identical over 9 bases. In germline, CDR1 is SGHTA, CDR2 FQGNSA. V trimming: 6 bases; J trimming: 9 bases; junction bases outside the gene matches: 9. This CDR3 comprises 14 residues. CDR3 amino acids: CASRPGLAAGEQFF. In DNA form, the CDR3 reads TGTGCCAGCAGACCGGGACTAGCCGCCGGTGAGCAGTTCTTC. Based on the CDR3 plus reference TRBV7-2 and TRBJ2-1, the full variable domain is GAGVSQSPSNKVTEKGKDVELRCDPISGHTALYWYRQSLGQGLEFLIYFQGNSAPDKSGLPSDRFSAERTGGSVSTLTIQRTQQEDSAVYLCASRPGLAAGEQFFGPGTRLTVL.

The chain uses TRBV2 and TRBJ1-5, with 8 bases matching TRBD1. Germline trimming cut 6 bases from V and 5 bases from J; bases unmatched to any gene: 9. The V gene's germline CDR1 is SNHLY and CDR2 FYNNEI. This CDR3 comprises 15 residues. CDR3 protein: CASSDGQGGYQPQHF. The CDR3 DNA reads TGTGCCAGCAGCGATGGACAGGGTGGGTATCAGCCCCAGCATTTT.

This chain uses TRBV7-2 with TRBJ2-2, with 9 bases identical to TRBD2. Germline lookup yields CDR1 SGHTA and CDR2 FQGNSA. This CDR3 contains 16 residues. J gave up 4 bases and V 6 bases, and 9 bases lay outside the gene matches. CDR3 bases: TGTGCCAGCAGGTTTGGTGGGACTAGCAGCACCGGGGAGCTGTTTTTT. Amino acids: CASRFGGTSSTGELFF.

The genes are TRBV27 and TRBJ1-2; TRBD1 is a possible D gene (5 bases). V lost 0 bases, J lost 0 bases, and 11 bases lay in between. Germline assignment: CDR1 MNHEY and CDR2 SMNVEV (reference sequence). The CDR3 extends over 16 amino acids. CDR3 nucleotide sequence: TGTGCCAGCAGTTTATCGGTGGGGCCTACTAACTATGGCTACACCTTC. Translation gives CASSLSVGPTNYGYTF.

This rearrangement joins TRBV7-2 to TRBJ2-7; a possible D gene is TRBD2 (6 bases). Germline loops: CDR1 SGHTA, CDR2 FQGNSA. V was shortened by 1 base and J by 3 bases, with 10 bases between the two germline ends. This CDR3 is built from 14 residues. The CDR3 coding sequence is TGTGCCAGCAGCTTAGTTGGCGGGGACTACGAGCAGTACTTC. Amino acids: CASSLVGGDYEQYF.

The V gene is TRBV5-1, the J gene TRBJ2-5; 8 bases are shared with TRBD2. Germline-derived CDR1 and CDR2 are SGHRS and YFSETQ. V shed 5 bases, J shed 5 bases, and the junction held 11 bases outside the gene matches. The CDR3 is 15 amino acids. The CDR3 reads CASSSVGGARETQYF. The DNA of the CDR3 is TGCGCCAGCAGTTCGGTCGGGGGGGCGAGGGAGACCCAGTACTTC.

This chain links TRBV6-5 with TRBJ2-3; perhaps TRBD2 as D (6 bases). The germline V and J ends were trimmed by 7 bases and 2 bases, with 13 bases remaining between them. Germline V gives CDR1 MNHEY, CDR2 SVGAGI. The CDR3 sequence is 14 residues long. The CDR3 loop is CASKGTGNTDTQYF. DNA for the CDR3: TGTGCCAGCAAGGGGACTGGGAACACAGATACGCAGTATTTT.

The V and J genes are TRBV7-2 and TRBJ2-5; 9 bases match TRBD2. The CDR3 runs 16 residues. The germline V gene encodes CDR1 SGHTA and CDR2 FQGNSA. Germline trimming cut 0 bases from V and 4 bases from J; bases unmatched to any gene: 6. The CDR3 sequence is CASSLAGGGVGETQYF. CDR3 coding DNA: TGTGCCAGCAGCTTAGCGGGCGGGGGGGTAGGAGAGACCCAGTACTTC.

This clone was observed a few times. V usage is TRBV5-1 and J usage is TRBJ2-7; a possible D gene is TRBD1 (6 bases). The CDR3 length is 14 residues. Looked up from germline, CDR1 is SGHRS and CDR2 is YFSETQ. The V end lost 4 bases, the J end lost 2 bases, and 13 bases lay between the germline ends. CDR3 DNA: TGCGCCAGCAGCCAGCCAGGGGTGACCTACGAGCAGTACTTC. Amino acids: CASSQPGVTYEQYF.